The present entry profiles one T cell receptor beta chain with its context. What it binds is not known. The CDR3 totals 14 residues. Trimming stripped 6 bases from V and 9 bases from J, with 15 bases between. In germline, CDR1 is MNHEY, CDR2 SVGAGI. The record originates from a study of T cell responses to AZD1222 COVID-19 vaccine. Study findings and constraints: In the spike-specific TCR repertoire, nearly half reportedly target unmutated variant regions.

Some clones are missing from TCRdb's copy, which holds only in-frame ones; the method was immunoSEQ multiplex PCR. Among tens of thousands of clones listed, 87% were seen once. The chain recombines TRBV6-5 with TRBJ1-6; no clear D. The clonotype comes from an adult who received the AZD1222 COVID-19 vaccine. The sequenced sample was peripheral blood, obtained 28 days after the second AZD1222 dose. The CDR3 loop reads CASRSENWGSPLHF. In DNA, the CDR3 is TGTGCCAGCAGGAGCGAAAACTGGGGTTCACCCCTCCACTTT.